These T cell receptor beta chains were read from a single sample in a study of cytomegalovirus exposure and HLA in healthy donors. Only in-frame clones appear in the TCRdb table, and some are missing; sequencing was by immunoSEQ multiplex PCR. Here the sample spans 99,000 or so clones, around 75% being singletons. The sample taken for sequencing was PBMCs. The receptors come from a man aged 25 to 40 in good health and CMV-seropositive. CDR3s include the opening cysteine and the closing phenylalanine or tryptophan. A D gene is named only where the DNA matches it firmly. For some rows the clone size is stated as once, few or many, or as a class when expanded; others skip it.

TRBD1 . TRBJ2-1 TRBV2 CASRGQGGFGVQFF TGTGCCAGCAGAGGACAGGGGGGGTTCGGCGTGCAGTTCTTC
. . TRBJ2-3 TRBV7-2 CASSLRASEDTQYF TGTGCCAGCAGCTTAAGGGCTAGCGAAGATACGCAGTATTTT
. . TRBJ2-7 TRBV7-9 CASELNSYEQYF TGTGCCAGCGAGTTGAACTCCTACGAGCAGTACTTC
. . TRBJ1-3 TRBV7-2 CASSLTGGGNTIYF TGTGCCAGCAGCCTTACCGGGGGGGGAAACACCATATATTTT
TRBD1 once TRBJ1-3 TRBV11-3 CASSSAWTGEPGNTIYF TGTGCCAGCAGTTCCGCGTGGACAGGGGAACCTGGAAACACCATATATTTT
TRBD1 . TRBJ1-5 TRBV10-3 CAISEGGTGMDQPQHF TGTGCCATCAGTGAGGGGGGGACAGGGATGGATCAGCCCCAGCATTTT
. once TRBJ2-7 TRBV4-1 CASSQVGGAVYEQYF TGCGCCAGCAGCCAAGTGGGCGGGGCAGTCTACGAGCAGTACTTC
TRBD1 once TRBJ2-2 TRBV6-6 CASSQDRANTGELFF TGTGCCAGCAGCCAGGACAGGGCGAACACCGGGGAGCTGTTTTTT
TRBD1 . TRBJ2-6 TRBV2 CASRSGTGGAGANVLTF TGTGCCAGCAGGTCCGGGACAGGGGGCGCTGGGGCCAACGTCCTGACTTTC
. . TRBJ2-7 TRBV7-3 CASSFTGSYEQYF TGTGCCAGCAGCTTTACAGGGTCCTACGAGCAGTACTTC
TRBD1 . TRBJ2-7 TRBV11-2 CASSATDRGRGPQSYEQYF TGTGCCAGCAGTGCCACGGACAGGGGGCGGGGACCTCAGTCCTACGAGCAGTACTTC
. . TRBJ1-6 TRBV9 CASSVARDNSPLHF TGTGCCAGCAGCGTAGCCAGGGATAATTCACCCCTCCACTTT
. . TRBJ1-2 TRBV5-6 CASSRRFAGTNYGYTF TGTGCCAGCAGCCGACGTTTCGCAGGGACTAACTATGGCTACACCTTC
TRBD1 few TRBJ1-6 TRBV10-1 CASSELDRPFLSYNSPLHF TGCGCCAGCAGTGAGTTGGACAGGCCTTTCCTCTCCTATAATTCACCCCTCCACTTT
. . TRBJ1-1 TRBV19 CASMRQEMNTEAFF TGTGCCAGTATGAGACAGGAAATGAACACTGAAGCTTTCTTT
TRBD2 . TRBJ2-1 TRBV27 CASSYGLAGGPSYNEQFF TGTGCCAGCAGTTACGGACTAGCGGGGGGGCCGTCCTACAATGAGCAGTTCTTC
. . TRBJ2-2 TRBV29-1 CSVAAGFTGRPGELFF TGCAGCGTTGCTGCCGGCTTTACAGGGCGGCCCGGGGAGCTGTTTTTT
. once TRBJ2-7 TRBV29-1 CSVYGRGSGTYEQYF TGCAGCGTTTATGGAAGGGGCTCGGGTACCTACGAGCAGTACTTC
TRBD2 . TRBJ2-7 TRBV27 CASLTPSGEQYF TGTGCCAGCCTGACCCCTAGCGGCGAGCAGTACTTC
TRBD1 . TRBJ1-6 TRBV2 CASSEWDSSYNSPLHF TGTGCCAGCAGTGAATGGGACAGCTCCTATAATTCACCCCTCCACTTT
TRBD1 . TRBJ2-5 TRBV10-3 CAISEPPGGETQYF TGTGCCATCAGTGAGCCACCAGGGGGAGAGACCCAGTACTTC
. . TRBJ2-1 TRBV5-4 CASSPYQGYNEQFF TGTGCCAGCAGCCCATATCAGGGGTACAATGAGCAGTTCTTC
TRBD2 few TRBJ2-3 TRBV4-1 CASSHRLAGSSTDTQYF TGCGCCAGCAGCCATAGACTAGCGGGATCTAGCACAGATACGCAGTATTTT
TRBD1 . TRBJ1-2 TRBV6-1 CASSTGTGVDGYTF TGTGCCAGCAGTACCGGGACAGGGGTTGACGGCTACACCTTC
. . TRBJ1-1 TRBV2 CASSEQGSMTEAFF TGTGCCAGCAGCGAACAGGGTTCGATGACTGAAGCTTTCTTT
. . TRBJ1-3 TRBV5-1 CASSQGTAGNTIYF TGCGCCAGCAGCCAGGGTACGGCTGGAAACACCATATATTTT
. . TRBJ1-4 TRBV28 CASSSGGASEKLFF TGTGCCAGCAGTTCCGGGGGAGCGAGTGAAAAACTGTTTTTT
TRBD2 . TRBJ2-5 TRBV11-2 CASSASPASGVPGEETQYF TGTGCCAGCAGCGCCTCACCGGCTAGCGGGGTACCCGGCGAGGAGACCCAGTACTTC
TRBD2 . TRBJ2-3 TRBV4-2 CASSQDGTSGGDTQYF TGTGCCAGCAGCCAAGATGGGACTAGCGGGGGGGATACGCAGTATTTT
TRBD2 . TRBJ2-5 TRBV5-6 CASSLVASGRETQYF TGTGCCAGCAGCTTGGTGGCTAGCGGTCGAGAGACCCAGTACTTC
TRBD1 . TRBJ2-5 TRBV9 CASSVTTGQVLETQYF TGTGCCAGCAGCGTGACAACGGGACAGGTGTTAGAGACCCAGTACTTC
. . TRBJ1-6 TRBV7-9 CASSPMGGNNSPLHF TGTGCCAGCAGCCCTATGGGGGGGAATAATTCACCCCTCCACTTT
. . TRBJ1-2 TRBV30 CAWSGPGLNGYTF TGTGCCTGGAGTGGGCCGGGGTTGAACGGCTACACCTTC
. . TRBJ2-5 TRBV4-3 CASSQAIAGGETQYF TGCGCCAGCAGCCAAGCTATCGCTGGCGGGGAGACCCAGTACTTC